Included here is one TCR beta chain sequence, with context. A single count supports this clone. There is no known antigen for this receptor. Base qualities were left out, and no much larger clone turns up one base away. These data originate in a study of OX40 agonist ivuxolimab in advanced cancers. A note on the overall study: Ivuxolimab was an agonistic, fully human IgG2 monoclonal antibody directed against OX40 (CD134), a costimulatory receptor. In the dose-escalation cohort, roughly 80% of patients were male, and the mean age was approximately 60 years, with a range of about 23 to 85. Peripheral TCRbeta sequencing was intended to test whether TCR sequence diversity was altered and clonal T-cell expansion was caused by ivuxolimab. Prior anti-PD-1, anti-PD-L1 or anti-CTLA-4 therapy was permitted, and checkpoint inhibitors had been received by around 40% of dose-escalation patients. Partial responses were achieved by three dose-escalation patients, of whom one had hepatocellular carcinoma and two had cutaneous melanoma. Of the approximately 50 dose-escalation patients, hepatocellular carcinoma was present in about 19, melanoma in around 15, renal cell carcinoma in 9 and head and neck cancer in 9. Intravenous ivuxolimab was administered to patients every 2 weeks at six dose levels: 0.01, 0.1, 0.3, 1.5, 3 and 10 mg/kg. The monotherapy dose-escalation portion (N of about 50 patients) of the phase I ivuxolimab trial is reported in the paper. On the study overall, not on this receptor specifically: Low levels of normalized T-cell clonal expansion were also shown by some nonresponding patients. The antigen specificity of the peripheral T cells that underwent clonal expansion was not determined. Clonal expansion of both CD4+ and CD8+ blood T cells was observed from baseline to week 6 at doses 0.1 to 3.0 mg/kg. In the 0.1-3.0 mg/kg groups, partial responders were among the patients with the lowest normalized peripheral clonal expansion, particularly in CD8+ T cells. After ivuxolimab, expanded clones were on average more numerous among CD8+ T cells than among CD4+ T cells.

The trial excluded patients who had a history of autoimmune disease or were on systemic immunosuppression. In every dose cohort, peripheral blood was drawn for TCR sequencing at baseline, cycle 4 day 1, and cycle 7 day 1. Samples came from an open-label, multicenter, first-in-human phase I dose-escalation trial of ivuxolimab. Adults with locally advanced or metastatic head and neck squamous cell, hepatocellular, melanoma or renal cell carcinoma were enrolled in the trial. Before TCR sequencing, CD4+ T cells and CD8+ T cells were sorted from peripheral blood as separate populations. For sequencing of the TCRbeta CDR3 region, genomic DNA was extracted from the sorted cells. TCRbeta CDR3 regions were sequenced using the immunoSEQ Assay. TCRdb took this table from immuneACCESS and kept in-frame rearrangements with V and J called. Such tables lack part of the clones; where checked against another copy, unresolved V genes explain under half of the gap, and the rest is unexplained. The sample table contains some 72,000 clones; only one count was recorded for about 91% of them. The ten largest clones capture 2.5% to 3.5% of the sample.

The CDR3 has 13 amino acids, counting the end cysteine and phenylalanine. Of the read, only the CDR3 DNA is kept; its 39 bases are in frame from base 1. Per the germline V gene, SNHLY is the CDR1 and FYNNEI is the CDR2. The sequence was obtained from an adult with an advanced solid tumor such as melanoma, head and neck, liver or kidney cancer. The sample in question was CD4+ or CD8+ T cells sorted from blood, obtained in a trial of the OX40 agonist ivuxolimab. The rearranged chain carries TRBV2 and TRBJ2-7; D gene: possibly TRBD2, on 6 matching bases. At the DNA level, the sequence is TGTGCGCCATGGAGGGGAAAGACCTACGAGCAGTACTTC. It is translated as CAPWRGKTYEQYF.